This TCR beta chain appears in the sequencing data of a study of T cells after yellow fever vaccination. A note on this clonotype: Its antigen is not known.

TCRdb itself ran the 5' RACE reads through MiXCR, one entry per CDR3 protein. The table has 620,000 or so distinct CDR3 sequences, about 17% seen once. Germline-derived CDR1 and CDR2 are LGHNA and YSLEER. The CDR3 is 18 residues long. J lost 1 base, V lost 4 bases, and 13 bases had no gene match. Study-wide points: Most clones from primary vaccination resurfaced after the booster (around 97% CD4, about 91% CD8). The secondary response was weaker, and its peak arrived faster, on day 5 versus 15.

The TCR sequence derives from a man aged 18 to 35 who received the YFV17D yellow fever vaccine. The source material was PBMCs, sampled roughly 5 days after the first yellow fever vaccination. The chain has TRBV4-3 and TRBJ2-3, with 8 nucleotides matching TRBD2. The CDR3 loop is CASSPEGGGAGGTDTQYF. The CDR3 DNA follows: TGCGCCAGCAGCCCCGAAGGCGGCGGAGCGGGGGGCACAGATACGCAGTATTTT.